This record concerns one T cell receptor (beta chain) sequence. V lost 3 bases, J lost 9 bases, and 8 bases stayed unmatched. The CDR3 sequence is 14 residues long. The germline V gene has CDR1 GTSNPN and CDR2 SVGIG (reference sequence). The sample belongs to a study of blood T cell repertoires in COVID-19. Study context: Samples representing acute and convalescent COVID-19 were sourced from the United States, Italy and Spain. The cDNA or gDNA used as material had been derived from T cells, B-cell-depleted T cells, or PBMCs.

As originally analysed: Amplification of reference gene primers was used by the study to estimate nucleated cell counts. Using immunoSEQ multiplex PCR, the repertoire was profiled, and TCRdb retains in-frame clones only, with some absent. V and J calls and clone size follow that table, whereas D and trimming were derived from the DNA. This sample yields about 130,000 clones, of which 80% to 90% are seen a single time; 9.5% to 15% belongs to the top ten. The sequencing input was peripheral blood. The V call is TRBV30, the J call TRBJ1-6; 7 nucleotides agree with TRBD1. The receptor comes from a human donor in a cohort sampled during active COVID-19. The CDR3 spells CAWRAQGGGSPLHF. CDR3 DNA sequence: TGTGCCTGGAGGGCCCAGGGGGGAGGTTCACCCCTCCACTTT.